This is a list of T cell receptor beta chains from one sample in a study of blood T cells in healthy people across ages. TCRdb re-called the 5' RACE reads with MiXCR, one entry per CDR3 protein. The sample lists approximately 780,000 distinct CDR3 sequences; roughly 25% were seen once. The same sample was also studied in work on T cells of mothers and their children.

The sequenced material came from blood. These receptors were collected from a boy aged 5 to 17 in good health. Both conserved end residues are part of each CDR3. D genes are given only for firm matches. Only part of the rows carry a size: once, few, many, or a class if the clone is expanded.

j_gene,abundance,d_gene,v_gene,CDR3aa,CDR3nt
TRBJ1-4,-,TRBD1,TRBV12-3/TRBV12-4,CASRQGRIAGEKLFF,TGTGCCAGCCGACAGGGAAGAATCGCGGGCGAAAAACTGTTTTTT
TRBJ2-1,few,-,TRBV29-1,CSALTPSYNEQFF,TGCAGCGCTTTGACCCCATCCTACAATGAGCAGTTCTTC
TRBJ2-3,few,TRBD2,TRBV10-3,CAIRGPAGADTQYF,TGTGCCATCAGGGGACCCGCGGGGGCAGATACGCAGTATTTT
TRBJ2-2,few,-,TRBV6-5,CASSYMAGTAGELFF,TGTGCCAGCAGTTACATGGCGGGGACGGCCGGGGAGCTGTTTTTT
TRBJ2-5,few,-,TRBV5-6,CASSMDILRTQYF,TGTGCCAGCAGCATGGATATCCTTAGGACCCAGTACTTC
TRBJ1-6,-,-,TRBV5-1,CASSVEGDSPLHF,TGCGCCAGCAGTGTGGAGGGAGATTCACCCCTCCACTTT
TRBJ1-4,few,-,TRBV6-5,CASSYTGTREKLFF,TGTGCCAGCAGTTACACCGGGACACGGGAAAAACTGTTTTTT
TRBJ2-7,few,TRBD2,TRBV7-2,CASSLAASGGDYEQYF,TGTGCCAGCAGCTTAGCGGCTAGCGGGGGGGATTACGAGCAGTACTTC
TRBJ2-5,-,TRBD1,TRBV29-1,CSVEDLGGQTQETQYF,TGCAGCGTTGAAGATCTTGGGGGACAGACCCAAGAGACCCAGTACTTC
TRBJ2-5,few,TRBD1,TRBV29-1,CSVEDRTGRRETQYF,TGCAGCGTTGAAGATCGGACAGGGCGACGGGAGACCCAGTACTTC
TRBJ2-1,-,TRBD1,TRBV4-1,CASSQIARRGHGEQFF,TGCGCCAGCAGCCAAATTGCCCGAAGGGGGCACGGTGAGCAGTTCTTC
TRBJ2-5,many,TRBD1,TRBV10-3,CAISESWDREETQYF,TGTGCCATCAGTGAGTCGTGGGACAGGGAAGAGACCCAGTACTTC
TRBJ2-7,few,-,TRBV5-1,CASSLDPANPYEQYF,TGCGCCAGCAGCTTGGATCCAGCGAACCCCTACGAGCAGTACTTC
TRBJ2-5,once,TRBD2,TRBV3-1,CASSYTYSAGLETQYF,TGTGCCAGCAGCTATACTTACTCAGCGGGACTAGAGACCCAGTACTTC
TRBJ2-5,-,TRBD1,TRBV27,CASSLEGQGGETQYF,TGTGCCAGCAGTTTGGAGGGACAGGGCGGGGAGACCCAGTACTTC
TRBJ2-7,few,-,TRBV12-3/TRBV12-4,CASSIPSRGRHFYEQYF,TGTGCCAGCAGTATCCCGAGTAGGGGGAGGCACTTCTACGAGCAGTACTTC
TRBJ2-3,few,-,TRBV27,CASSWIRDSHTDTQYF,TGTGCCAGCAGTTGGATAAGGGACTCCCACACAGATACGCAGTATTTT
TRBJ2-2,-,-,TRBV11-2,CASHGGPENTGELFF,TGTGCCAGTCACGGAGGGCCGGAGAACACCGGGGAGCTGTTTTTT
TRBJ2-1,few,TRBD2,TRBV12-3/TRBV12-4,CASSLRLLAGGRYNEQFF,TGTGCCAGCAGTTTAAGGTTACTAGCGGGGGGACGATACAATGAGCAGTTCTTC
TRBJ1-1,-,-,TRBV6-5,CASSPWGNTEAFF,TGTGCCAGCAGCCCTTGGGGGAACACTGAAGCTTTCTTT
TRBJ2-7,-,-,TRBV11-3,CASSLSGASEQYF,TGCGCCAGCAGCTTAAGTGGGGCAAGCGAGCAGTACTTC
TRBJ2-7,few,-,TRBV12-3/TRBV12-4,CASSHEAPGEQYF,TGTGCCAGCAGCCACGAGGCACCGGGCGAGCAGTACTTC
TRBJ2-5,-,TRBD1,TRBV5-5,CASSIGQGARETQYF,TGTGCCAGCAGCATCGGACAGGGGGCGAGAGAGACCCAGTACTTC
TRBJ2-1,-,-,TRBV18,CASSPLGGVLYNEQFF,TGTGCCAGCTCACCATTAGGCGGGGTGCTCTACAATGAGCAGTTCTTC
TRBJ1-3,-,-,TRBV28,CAITSLGNTIYF,TGTGCCATCACAAGCCTTGGAAACACCATATATTTT
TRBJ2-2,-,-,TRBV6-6,CASRSLVGLAGELFF,TGTGCCAGCAGATCCCTCGTTGGTTTGGCCGGGGAGCTGTTTTTT
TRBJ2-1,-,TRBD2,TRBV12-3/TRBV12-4,CASSFASGGSYNEQFF,TGTGCCAGCAGTTTTGCTAGCGGGGGCTCCTACAATGAGCAGTTCTTC
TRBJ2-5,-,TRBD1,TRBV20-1,CSGQGYQETQYF,TGCAGTGGACAGGGTTACCAAGAGACCCAGTACTTC
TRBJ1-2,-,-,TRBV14,CASSQESGQTYGYTF,TGTGCCAGCAGCCAAGAATCGGGACAAACCTATGGCTACACCTTC
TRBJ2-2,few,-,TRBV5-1,CASSLGVTGRNTGELFF,TGCGCCAGCAGCTTGGGGGTAACAGGCCGGAACACCGGGGAGCTGTTTTTT
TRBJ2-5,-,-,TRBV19,CASSIGAPGETQYF,TGTGCCAGTAGTATCGGGGCCCCTGGAGAGACCCAGTACTTC
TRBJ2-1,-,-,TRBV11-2,CASSLGAAQSSYNEQFF,TGTGCCAGCAGCTTAGGGGCGGCCCAAAGCTCCTACAATGAGCAGTTCTTC
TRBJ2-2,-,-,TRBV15,CATSRSGADRKLFF,TGTGCCACCAGCAGATCCGGGGCCGATAGAAAGCTGTTTTTT
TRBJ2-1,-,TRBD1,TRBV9,CASSIQGAGEQFF,TGTGCCAGCAGTATACAGGGGGCCGGGGAGCAGTTCTTC
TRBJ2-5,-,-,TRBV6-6,CASTLGAGPLYF,TGTGCCAGCACCCTGGGCGCGGGACCGTTGTACTTC
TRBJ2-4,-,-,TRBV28,CASSLGATKNIQYF,TGTGCCAGCAGTTTGGGGGCAACCAAAAACATTCAGTACTTC
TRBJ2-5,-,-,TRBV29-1,CSVGGMKPSGETQYF,TGCAGCGTTGGGGGAATGAAACCTTCGGGGGAGACCCAGTACTTC
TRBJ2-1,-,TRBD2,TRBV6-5,CASSYLLAGGPGEQFF,TGTGCCAGCAGTTACTTACTAGCGGGGGGGCCGGGTGAGCAGTTCTTC
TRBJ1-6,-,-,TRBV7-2,CASRPGTFDSPLHF,TGTGCCAGCAGACCCGGGACATTTGATTCACCCCTCCACTTT
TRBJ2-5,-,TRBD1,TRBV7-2,CASRTEDRERETQYF,TGTGCCAGCAGAACAGAGGACAGGGAGAGGGAGACCCAGTACTTC
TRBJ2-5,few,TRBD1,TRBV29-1,CSVPDRGGETQYF,TGCAGCGTACCTGACAGGGGAGGAGAGACCCAGTACTTC
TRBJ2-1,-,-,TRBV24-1,CATSLGHNEQFF,TGTGCCACCAGTCTCGGGCACAATGAGCAGTTCTTC
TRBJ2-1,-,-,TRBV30,CAWSDPRRLEEREQFF,TGTGCCTGGAGTGACCCGAGGAGACTAGAGGAGCGTGAGCAGTTCTTC
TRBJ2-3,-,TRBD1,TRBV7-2,CASSPTLYTGGTDTQYF,TGTGCCAGCAGCCCTACCCTATACACAGGGGGCACAGATACGCAGTATTTT
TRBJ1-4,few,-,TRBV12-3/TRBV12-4,CASRPSRGEKLFF,TGTGCCAGCAGGCCGTCCCGAGGGGAAAAACTGTTTTTT
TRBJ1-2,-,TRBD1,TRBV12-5,CASGTNPTGDYGYTF,TGTGCTAGTGGTACGAACCCGACAGGGGACTATGGCTACACCTTC
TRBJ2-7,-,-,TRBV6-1,CASSPKGQGDFSYEQYF,TGTGCCAGCAGCCCTAAGGGGCAGGGAGACTTCTCCTACGAGCAGTACTTC
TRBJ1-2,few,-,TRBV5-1,CASSYEGSYGYTF,TGCGCCAGCAGCTACGAGGGCAGCTATGGCTACACCTTC
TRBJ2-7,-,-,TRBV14,CASSPRPGTTYEQYF,TGTGCCAGCAGCCCCCGACCGGGGACCACCTACGAGCAGTACTTC
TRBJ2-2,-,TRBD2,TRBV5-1,CASSFGLAGGPSGELFF,TGCGCCAGCAGCTTCGGACTAGCGGGGGGGCCGTCCGGGGAGCTGTTTTTT
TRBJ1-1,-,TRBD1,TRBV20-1,CSAIPGGSATEAFF,TGCAGTGCTATACCAGGGGGCTCAGCCACTGAAGCTTTCTTT
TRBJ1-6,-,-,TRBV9,CASSFRWDSPLHF,TGTGCCAGCAGCTTTCGGTGGGATTCACCCCTCCACTTT
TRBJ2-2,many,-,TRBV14,CASSQEAGELFF,TGTGCCAGCAGCCAAGAGGCCGGGGAGCTGTTTTTT